These 15 T cell receptor beta chains were all obtained from the same sample, sequenced in a study of graft-versus-host responses after intestinal transplantation. Antigen specificity for these receptors is unknown. TCRdb's table, derived via immunoSEQ multiplex PCR, lists solely in-frame clones and lacks some. There are about 93,000 clones in the sample; around 93% occur only once, and roughly 0.49% lies in the top ten. This material consisted of unstimulated CD8+ T cells sorted from spleen or lymph node cells, taken before intestinal transplant. The origin of the receptors is a human donor who received an intestinal transplant.

The rearrangement links TRBV9 to TRBJ2-2, with a tentative D call TRBD1 (5 bases). The CDR3 runs to 14 residues. V was shortened by 4 bases and J by 4 bases, with 11 bases between the two germline ends. Germline CDR1 SGDLS, CDR2 YYNGEE. CDR3 sequence: CASSIGAPTGELFF. The CDR3 nucleotides read TGTGCCAGCAGCATAGGGGCCCCCACCGGGGAGCTGTTTTTT.

The chain uses TRBV21-1 and TRBJ2-3; the table's D gene call, TRBD2, was not cross checked with the DNA. TRBV21-1 is tagged as a pseudogene. The CDR3 has 17 residues. The chain's CDR3 is CASSKWSPKDSTDTQYF. DNA for the CDR3: TGTGCCAGCAGCAAATGGAGCCCTAAGGATAGCACAGATACGCAGTATTTT.

This CDR3 reads CASSLAGTGGHVSNQPQHF. The DNA of the CDR3 is TGCGCCAGCAGCTTGGCTGGGACAGGGGGTCATGTAAGCAATCAGCCCCAGCATTTT. The chain links TRBV5-1 to TRBJ1-5; TRBD1 agrees at 11 bases. V was clipped by 0 bases and J by 1 base; unmatched bases: 9. This CDR3 has 19 amino acids. Germline V gene lookup returns CDR1 SGHRS and CDR2 YFSETQ.

This chain's CDR3 is CASSQERGPEEQFF. CDR3 sequence (DNA): TGTGCCAGCAGCCAAGAAAGAGGGCCAGAGGAGCAGTTCTTC. This rearrangement joins TRBV4-2 to TRBJ2-1, with D possibly TRBD2 on 5 matching bases. This CDR3 is 14 amino acids long. The V end was cut by 0 bases, the J end by 10 bases, with 13 bases between. CDR1 is LGHNA, CDR2 YNFKEQ, per germline.

The chain carries TRBV4-1 and TRBJ2-3; no clear D gene. The CDR3 is made up of 15 amino acids. Per the germline V gene, CDR1 is MGHRA and CDR2 is YSYEKL. Deletions cut 0 bases from V and 2 bases from J, with 9 bases between. In DNA form, the CDR3 reads TGCGCCAGCAGCCAAGATCGGTCGTTCACAGATACGCAGTATTTT. This codes for CASSQDRSFTDTQYF.

V is TRBV6-1 and J is TRBJ2-1, with D hard to call. CDR1 and CDR2 (germline): MNHNS, SASEGT. V shed 3 bases and J shed 10 bases, with 7 bases lying between them. The CDR3 covers 11 residues. CDR3 in DNA: TGTGCCAGCAGTGATGTGAGGGAGCAGTTCTTC. This sequence encodes CASSDVREQFF.

The chain has TRBV11-2 and TRBJ1-2; D remains unclear. CDR3 size: 15 residues. Germline-derived CDR1 and CDR2 are SGHAT and FQNNGV. Trimming shortened V by 0 bases and J by 4 bases, and 12 bases separated the two germline ends. The CDR3 loop reads CASSLDTGRSYGYTF. Written as DNA, the CDR3 is TGTGCCAGCAGCTTAGATACGGGTCGGTCCTATGGCTACACCTTC. The full variable domain, its missing parts supplied by reference TRBV11-2 and TRBJ1-2, is EAGVAQSPRYKIIEKRQSVAFWCNPISGHATLYWYQQILGQGPKLLIQFQNNGVVDDSQLPKDRFSAERLKGVDSTLKIQPAKLEDSAVYLCASSLDTGRSYGYTFGSGTRLTVV.

This chain uses TRBV5-1 with TRBJ1-2, with D unclear. The CDR3 has 15 residues. Trimming took 0 bases from V and 6 from J, leaving 15 bases between them. Germline CDR1 reads SGHRS; CDR2 reads YFSETQ. DNA of the CDR3: TGCGCCAGCAGCTTGGCCAGTCAGGCCCCTGATGGCTACACCTTC. Protein: CASSLASQAPDGYTF.

V and J are TRBV4-1 and TRBJ1-4; D possibly corresponds to TRBD1 (6 bases). Deletions cut 0 bases from V and 7 bases from J, with 12 bases between. The CDR3 is 15 residues long. The V gene's germline CDR1 is MGHRA and CDR2 YSYEKL. The CDR3 sequence is CASSQDQGRSEKLFF. CDR3 in DNA: TGCGCCAGCAGCCAAGACCAGGGGCGGAGTGAAAAACTGTTTTTT.

This clone was counted once. V is TRBV25-1 and J is TRBJ1-2; 7 bases are shared with TRBD1. From germline, CDR1 is MGHDK and CDR2 SYGVNS. Trimming took 1 base from V and 6 from J; bases not matched to a gene: 5. This CDR3 contains 14 residues. The CDR3, as DNA: TGTGCCAGCAGTGAATTTGAGGGGGCGGATGGCTACACCTTC. Translated: CASSEFEGADGYTF.

The V call is TRBV27, the J call TRBJ2-2; TRBD1 might be the D (6 bases). The V gene's germline CDR1 is MNHEY and CDR2 SMNVEV (reference sequence). With 3 bases removed from V and 3 bases from J, the gap between germline ends came to 11 bases. The CDR3 loop spans 15 amino acids. CDR3 DNA: TGTGCCAGCAGTTTGTCCAGGGGTCACACCGGGGAGCTGTTTTTT. Translating it yields CASSLSRGHTGELFF.

The J gene is TRBJ1-2, the V gene TRBV2; 8 bases line up with TRBD1. From germline, CDR1 is SNHLY and CDR2 FYNNEI. The CDR3 loop spans 15 amino acids. V dropped 4 bases and J dropped 3; count of bases not matched to a gene: 7. The CDR3 is CASSATGAEYYGYTF. The CDR3 bases are TGTGCCAGCAGTGCGACAGGGGCTGAGTACTATGGCTACACCTTC.

The rearrangement links TRBV6-4 to TRBJ1-2; 9 bases are shared with TRBD1. This CDR3 is 13 amino acids long. Germline V gene lookup returns CDR1 MRHNA and CDR2 SNTAGT. V dropped 6 bases and J dropped 2; count of bases not matched to a gene: 1. CDR3 in amino acids: CASRGQGNYGYTF. In DNA, the CDR3 is TGTGCCAGCAGAGGACAGGGGAACTATGGCTACACCTTC.

The gene calls are TRBV10-2 and TRBJ2-3; 8 bases match TRBD1. The trim removed 4 bases at V and 2 bases at J, leaving 2 bases unmatched. CDR1 is WSHSY and CDR2 is SAAADI in the germline V gene. This CDR3 is 14 amino acids long. CDR3 nucleotides: TGCGCCAGCAGTGGGACAGGGTCCACAGATACGCAGTATTTT. Its protein is CASSGTGSTDTQYF.

The V gene is TRBV19, the J gene TRBJ2-7, with a weak D call TRBD2 (6 bases). Between the trimmed V and J ends, which lost 4 bases and 6 bases, there was a span of 10 bases. The length of the CDR3 is 12 residues. Germline values: CDR1 LNHDA, CDR2 SQIVND (reference sequence). DNA for the CDR3: TGTGCCAGTAGTAGCGGGATCGGCGAGCAGTACTTC. It translates to CASSSGIGEQYF.